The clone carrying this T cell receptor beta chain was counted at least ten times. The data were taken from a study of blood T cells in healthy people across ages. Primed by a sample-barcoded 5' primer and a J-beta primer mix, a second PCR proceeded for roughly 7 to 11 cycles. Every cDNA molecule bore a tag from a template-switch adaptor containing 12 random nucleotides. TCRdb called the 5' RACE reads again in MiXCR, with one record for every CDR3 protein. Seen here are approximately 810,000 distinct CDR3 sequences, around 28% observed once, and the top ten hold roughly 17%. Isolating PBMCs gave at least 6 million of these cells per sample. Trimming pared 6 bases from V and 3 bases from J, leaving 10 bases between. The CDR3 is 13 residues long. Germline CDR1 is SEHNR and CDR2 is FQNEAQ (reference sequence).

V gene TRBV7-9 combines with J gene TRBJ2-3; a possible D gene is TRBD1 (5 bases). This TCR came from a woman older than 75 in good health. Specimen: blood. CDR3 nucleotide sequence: TGTGCCAGCAGATCCAGGGTAACAGATACGCAGTATTTT. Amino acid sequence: CASRSRVTDTQYF.